A single T cell receptor (beta chain) is shown here with its context. The CDR3 has 14 residues. Germline V gives CDR1 GTSNPN, CDR2 SVGIG (reference sequence). The germline V and J ends were trimmed by 0 bases and 9 bases, with 12 bases remaining between them. The data originate from a study of Ad26.COV2.S vaccination and SARS-CoV-2 variants. The protocol was immunoSEQ multiplex PCR, while the TCRdb copy is restricted to in-frame clones and leaves out a portion. The sample lists 200,000 to 300,000 clones, over 75% occurring once. Described treatment: roughly 20 received Ad26.COV2.S at low or high dose, single or two shots; about five received placebo; per-sample allocation not given. It was on day 63 after the first vaccine or placebo injection that samples were taken.

The receptor was isolated from a person between 18 and 65 years old who received the Ad26.COV2.S COVID-19 vaccine or a placebo. The chain has TRBV30 and TRBJ1-6; D perhaps matches TRBD1 (6 bases). This sample comprised peripheral blood, obtained in a trial of Ad26.COV2.S vaccine versus placebo. The CDR3 protein is CAWSVAGGGSPLHF. The CDR3 DNA reads TGTGCCTGGAGTGTAGCCGGGGGCGGTTCACCCCTCCACTTT.